This T cell receptor beta chain was obtained from a study of blood T cell repertoires in COVID-19. On the study more broadly: Acute and convalescent COVID-19 specimens originated in the United States, Italy and Spain. PBMCs, B-cell-depleted T cells, or T cells were the source of the cDNA or gDNA that made up the material.

Germline V gene data show CDR1 as MNHEY and CDR2 as SMNVEV (reference sequence). The CDR3 loop spans 13 amino acids. Trimming shortened V by 3 bases and J by 8 bases, and 11 bases separated the two germline ends. Per the original data handling: How many nucleated cells were present was estimated from reference gene primer amplification. TCRdb keeps only in-frame clones here, not all; method: immunoSEQ multiplex PCR. For V, J and clone size, that table is used; D and trimming come from the DNA. The table has about 55,000 clones, about nine tenths seen once; the top ten hold about 2.7%. The chain couples TRBV27 to TRBJ1-5; possible D gene TRBD1, 5 bases. The sample taken for sequencing was peripheral blood. The clonotype comes from a man aged 80 or over with acute or convalescent COVID-19. CDR3 bases: TGTGCCAGCAGTTTTTTCGGACAAGAGCCCCAGCATTTT. Amino acid sequence: CASSFFGQEPQHF.